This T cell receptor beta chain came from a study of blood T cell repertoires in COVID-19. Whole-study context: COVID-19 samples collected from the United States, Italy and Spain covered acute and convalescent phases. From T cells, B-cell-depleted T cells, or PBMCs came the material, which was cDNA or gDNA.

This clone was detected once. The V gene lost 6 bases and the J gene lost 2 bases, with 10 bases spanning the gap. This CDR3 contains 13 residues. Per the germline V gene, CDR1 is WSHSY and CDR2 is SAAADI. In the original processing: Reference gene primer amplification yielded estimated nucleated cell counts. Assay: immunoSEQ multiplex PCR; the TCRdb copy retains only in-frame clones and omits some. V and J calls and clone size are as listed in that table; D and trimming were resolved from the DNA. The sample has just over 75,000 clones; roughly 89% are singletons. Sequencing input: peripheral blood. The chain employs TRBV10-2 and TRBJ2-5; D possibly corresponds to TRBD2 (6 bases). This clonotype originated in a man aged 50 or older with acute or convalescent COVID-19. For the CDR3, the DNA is TGCGCCAGCAGAATAGCGGTACAAGAGACCCAGTACTTC. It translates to CASRIAVQETQYF.